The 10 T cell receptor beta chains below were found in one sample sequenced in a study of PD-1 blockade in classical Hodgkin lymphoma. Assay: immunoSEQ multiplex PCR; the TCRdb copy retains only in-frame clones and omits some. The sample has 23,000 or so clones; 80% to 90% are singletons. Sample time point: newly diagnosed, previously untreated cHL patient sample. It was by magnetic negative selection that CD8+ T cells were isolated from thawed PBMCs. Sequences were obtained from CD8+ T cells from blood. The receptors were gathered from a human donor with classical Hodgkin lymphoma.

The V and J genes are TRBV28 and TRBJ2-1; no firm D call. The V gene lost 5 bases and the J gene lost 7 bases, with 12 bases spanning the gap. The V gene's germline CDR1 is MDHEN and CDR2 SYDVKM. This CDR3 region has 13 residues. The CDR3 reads CASSAGLWNEQFF. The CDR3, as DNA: TGTGCCAGCAGTGCCGGGCTTTGGAATGAGCAGTTCTTC.

The CDR3 nucleotides read TGTGCCAGCAGTTATTCTTACCTACAGAGGAACTACGAGCAGTACTTC. Translated, it gives CASSYSYLQRNYEQYF. This chain uses TRBV6-5 with TRBJ2-7; D is undetermined. V lost 3 bases and J lost 3, with 18 bases in between. There are 16 residues in the CDR3. Germline V gives CDR1 MNHEY, CDR2 SVGAGI.

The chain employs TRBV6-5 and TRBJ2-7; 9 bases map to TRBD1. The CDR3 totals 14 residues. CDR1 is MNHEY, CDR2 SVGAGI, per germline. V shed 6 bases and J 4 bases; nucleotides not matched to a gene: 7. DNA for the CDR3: TGTGCCAGCAGATTCCCGGGACAGGGTTACGAGCAGTACTTC. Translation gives CASRFPGQGYEQYF.

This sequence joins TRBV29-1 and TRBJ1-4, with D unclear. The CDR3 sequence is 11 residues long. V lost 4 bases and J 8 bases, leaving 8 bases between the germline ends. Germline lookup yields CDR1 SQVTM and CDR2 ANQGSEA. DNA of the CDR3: TGCAGCGTTGTTTGGAAAGAAAAACTGTTTTTT. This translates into CSVVWKEKLFF.

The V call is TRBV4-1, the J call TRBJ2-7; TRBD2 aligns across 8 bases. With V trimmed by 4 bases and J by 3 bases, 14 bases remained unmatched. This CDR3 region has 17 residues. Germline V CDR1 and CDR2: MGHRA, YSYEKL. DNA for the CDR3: TGCGCCAGCAGCCCGAGCGGGACCGGGGGGGCCTACTACGAGCAGTACTTC. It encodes CASSPSGTGGAYYEQYF.

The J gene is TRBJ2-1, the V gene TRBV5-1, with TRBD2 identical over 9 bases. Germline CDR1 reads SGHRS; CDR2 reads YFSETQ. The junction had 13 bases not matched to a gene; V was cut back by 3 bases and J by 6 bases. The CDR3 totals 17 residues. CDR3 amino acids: CASSSGGIAGVVNEQFF. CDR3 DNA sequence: TGCGCCAGCAGCTCGGGGGGGATAGCGGGAGTTGTCAATGAGCAGTTCTTC.

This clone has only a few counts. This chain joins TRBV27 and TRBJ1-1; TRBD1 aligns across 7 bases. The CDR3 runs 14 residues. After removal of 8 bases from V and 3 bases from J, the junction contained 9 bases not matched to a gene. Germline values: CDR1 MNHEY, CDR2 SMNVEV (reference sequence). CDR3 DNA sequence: TGTGCCAGCGGGCCAGGGACAGCGGACACTGAAGCTTTCTTT. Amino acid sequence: CASGPGTADTEAFF.

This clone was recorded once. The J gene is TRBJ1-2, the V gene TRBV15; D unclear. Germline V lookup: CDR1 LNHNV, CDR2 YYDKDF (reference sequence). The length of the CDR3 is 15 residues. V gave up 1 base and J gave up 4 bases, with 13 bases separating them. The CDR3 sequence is CATSRVREDRYGYTF. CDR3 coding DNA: TGTGCCACCAGCAGAGTCCGGGAGGACCGCTATGGCTACACCTTC.

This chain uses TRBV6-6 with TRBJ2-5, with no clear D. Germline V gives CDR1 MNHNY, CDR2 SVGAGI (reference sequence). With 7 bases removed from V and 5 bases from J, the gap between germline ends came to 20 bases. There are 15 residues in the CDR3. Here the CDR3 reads CASTLGGLRLETQYF. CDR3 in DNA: TGTGCCAGCACCCTCGGCGGCCTGAGATTGGAGACCCAGTACTTC.

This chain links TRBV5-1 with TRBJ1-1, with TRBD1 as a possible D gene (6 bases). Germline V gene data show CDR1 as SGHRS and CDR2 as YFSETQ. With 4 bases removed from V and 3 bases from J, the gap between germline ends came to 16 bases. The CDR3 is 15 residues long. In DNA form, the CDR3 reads TGCGCCAGCAGCCAAAAGAGGCCAGGGGACACTGAAGCTTTCTTT. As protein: CASSQKRPGDTEAFF.